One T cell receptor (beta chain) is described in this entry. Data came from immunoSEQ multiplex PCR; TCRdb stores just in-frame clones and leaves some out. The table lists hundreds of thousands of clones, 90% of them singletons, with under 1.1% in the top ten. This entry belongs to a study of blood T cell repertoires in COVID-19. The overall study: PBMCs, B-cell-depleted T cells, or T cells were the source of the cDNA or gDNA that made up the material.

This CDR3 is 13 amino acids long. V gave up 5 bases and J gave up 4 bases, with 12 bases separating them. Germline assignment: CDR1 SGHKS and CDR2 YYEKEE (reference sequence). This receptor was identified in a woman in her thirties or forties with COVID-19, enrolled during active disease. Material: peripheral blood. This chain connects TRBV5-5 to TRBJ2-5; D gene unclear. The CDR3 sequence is CASSWSPGETQYF. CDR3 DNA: TGTGCCAGCAGTTGGAGCCCCGGAGAGACCCAGTACTTC.